This entry describes one TCR beta chain. Its antigen remains unknown. This sample was included in a study of cytomegalovirus exposure and HLA in healthy donors. Notes on the study in general: Judged likely to be a sequencing artifact was a cluster of highly shared sequence variants. Among CMV-associated TCR beta chains, most appeared HLA-restricted in a later analysis. Earlier analysis yielded a pattern in which most TCR beta V segments were productive about 90% or about 30% of the time.

13 Jbeta primers and 60 Vbeta primers were used for the PCR. Clones were read by immunoSEQ multiplex PCR, and TCRdb kept only the in-frame ones, dropping some. The data hold 150,000 to 200,000 clones, with about 75% observed a single time. The CDR3 loop spans 13 amino acids. CDR1 and CDR2 (germline): SQVTM, ANQGSEA. The sequence derives from a man between 18 and 29 years old in good health and CMV-seropositive. V usage is TRBV29-1 and J usage is TRBJ2-3, with a tentative D call TRBD2 (5 bases). Sequencing input: PBMCs. For the CDR3, the DNA is TGCAGTTACGGCCGGGGAAGCACAGATACGCAGTATTTT. Protein sequence: CSYGRGSTDTQYF.